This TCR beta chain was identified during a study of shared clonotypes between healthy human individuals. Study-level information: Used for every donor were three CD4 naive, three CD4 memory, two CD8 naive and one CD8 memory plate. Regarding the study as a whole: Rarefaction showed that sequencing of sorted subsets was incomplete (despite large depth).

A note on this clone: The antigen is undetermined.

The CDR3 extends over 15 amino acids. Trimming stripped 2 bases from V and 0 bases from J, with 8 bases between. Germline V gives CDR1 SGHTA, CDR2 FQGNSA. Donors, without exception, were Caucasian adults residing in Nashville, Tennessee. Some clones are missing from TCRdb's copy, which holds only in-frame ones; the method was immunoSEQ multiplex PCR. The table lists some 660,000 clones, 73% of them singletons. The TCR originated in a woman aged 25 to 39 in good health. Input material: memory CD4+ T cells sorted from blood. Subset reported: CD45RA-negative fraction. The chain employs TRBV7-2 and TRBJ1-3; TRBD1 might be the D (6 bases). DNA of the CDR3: TGTGCCAGCAGCTTACAGGGGACCTCTGGAAACACCATATATTTT. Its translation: CASSLQGTSGNTIYF. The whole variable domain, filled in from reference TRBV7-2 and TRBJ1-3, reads GAGVSQSPSNKVTEKGKDVELRCDPISGHTALYWYRQSLGQGLEFLIYFQGNSAPDKSGLPSDRFSAERTGGSVSTLTIQRTQQEDSAVYLCASSLQGTSGNTIYFGEGSWLTVV.